One sample yielded the 12 T cell receptor beta chains listed below, sequenced in a study of T cell responses to AZD1222 COVID-19 vaccine. Clones were read by immunoSEQ multiplex PCR, and TCRdb kept only the in-frame ones, dropping some. The top ten hold less than 11% of the sample, which has about 130,000 clones, roughly 86% seen once. The sequenced sample was peripheral blood, obtained on day 0 of AZD1222 vaccination. The receptors shown here come from an adult in good health.

The J gene is TRBJ2-3, the V gene TRBV3-1 (or the pseudogene TRBV3-2); D ambiguous. V was pared by 4 bases and J by 2 bases, with 4 bases between. Germline values: CDR1 LGHDT, CDR2 YNNKEL (reference sequence). This CDR3 is built from 12 residues. The CDR3 protein is CASSLDTDTQYF. The CDR3 DNA is TGTGCCAGCAGCCTCGACACAGATACGCAGTATTTT.

The chain joins TRBV5-1 to TRBJ1-6; a possible D gene is TRBD1 (5 bases). The germline V gene encodes CDR1 SGHRS and CDR2 YFSETQ. Trimming took off 3 bases at V and 3 bases at J, with 16 bases between the two ends. This CDR3 region has 17 residues. The CDR3 loop is CASSSGGGFNYNSPLHF. The CDR3 nucleotides are TGCGCCAGCAGCTCGGGGGGAGGGTTTAACTATAATTCACCCCTCCACTTT.

V is TRBV3-1 (or the pseudogene TRBV3-2) and J is TRBJ1-3; TRBD1 matches at 7 bases. From germline, CDR1 is LGHDT and CDR2 YNNKEL (reference sequence). The CDR3 length is 16 residues. Trimming removed 1 base from V and 0 bases from J; junction bases left unmatched: 3. CDR3 loop: CASSQGTGASGNTIYF. Here the CDR3 DNA reads TGTGCCAGCAGCCAAGGAACAGGGGCCTCTGGAAACACCATATATTTT.

The chain recombines TRBV9 with TRBJ2-2, with D hard to call. V lost 0 bases to trimming and J lost 4 bases, with 13 bases between them. CDR1 SGDLS and CDR2 YYNGEE come from the germline V gene. The CDR3 covers 16 residues. CDR3 sequence reads: CASSVGPRAVTGELFF. The DNA for the CDR3 is TGTGCCAGCAGCGTAGGCCCCCGGGCAGTCACCGGGGAGCTGTTTTTT.

The chain links TRBV11-2 to TRBJ1-1, with a possible D match to TRBD1 (5 bases). CDR3 size: 15 residues. Trimming pared 1 base from V and 5 bases from J, leaving 14 bases between. Germline lookup yields CDR1 SGHAT and CDR2 FQNNGV. The DNA for the CDR3 is TGTGCCAGCAGCTTAGCTTTCAACTCAGGGACTGAAGCTTTCTTT. Translated, it gives CASSLAFNSGTEAFF.

The V gene is TRBV5-4, the J gene TRBJ2-7, with D perhaps assigned TRBD1 or TRBD2 (6 bases each). CDR1 is SGHNT, CDR2 YYREEE, per germline (reference sequence). The CDR3 length is 15 residues. V was trimmed by 4 bases and J by 5 bases, leaving 19 bases between them. The CDR3 spells CASSPYGGGRDEQYF. CDR3 sequence (DNA): TGTGCCAGCAGCCCTTATGGAGGGGGTCGGGACGAGCAGTACTTC.

The chain joins TRBV5-1 to TRBJ2-1; TRBD1 aligns across 10 bases. V dropped 8 bases and J dropped 10; count of bases not matched to a gene: 6. The CDR3 has 12 residues. Germline V gives CDR1 SGHRS, CDR2 YFSETQ. The CDR3, as DNA: TGCGCCAGTCGGCCGGGACAGGGGGAGCAGTTCTTC. Amino acid sequence: CASRPGQGEQFF.

V and J are TRBV11-2 and TRBJ2-7; no definite D call. CDR1 SGHAT and CDR2 FQNNGV come from the germline V gene. The CDR3 is 14 residues long. Trimming left V 1 base short and J 0 bases short, with 7 bases between. This chain's CDR3 is CASSLGSFSYEQYF. The CDR3 nucleotides read TGTGCCAGCAGCTTAGGATCGTTCTCCTACGAGCAGTACTTC.

The V and J genes are TRBV24-1 and TRBJ2-1; 8 bases map to TRBD2. The CDR3 contains 14 residues. The V segment lost 9 bases and the J segment 1 base; nucleotides outside the gene matches: 4. Germline V CDR1 and CDR2: KGHDR, SFDVKD. DNA for the CDR3: TGTGCCACCTCGGGGGGGACTTCCTACAATGAGCAGTTCTTC. Its translation is CATSGGTSYNEQFF.

The chain links TRBV5-8 to TRBJ2-7; D uncertain. V was cut by 1 base and J by 7 bases, with 12 bases left in between. Germline V gene sequence: CDR1 SGHTS, CDR2 YDEGEE. CDR3 length: 13 residues. The CDR3 DNA sequence: TGTGCCAGCAGCTTGATAAGGAAATGGGAGCAGTACTTC. Its protein is CASSLIRKWEQYF. The full variable domain, its missing parts supplied by reference TRBV5-8 and TRBJ2-7, is EAGVTQSPTHLIKTRGQQATLRCSPISGHTSVYWYQQALGLGLQFLLWYDEGEERNRGNFPPRFSGRQFPNYSSELNVNALELEDSALYLCASSLIRKWEQYFGPGTRLTVT.

This rearrangement joins TRBV6-2 or TRBV6-3 to TRBJ2-1; the D is unclear. Germline V CDR1 and CDR2: MNHEY, SVGEGT. CDR3 length: 12 residues. V was cut by 2 bases and J by 7 bases, with 6 bases left in between. The CDR3 sequence is CASSYPNNEQFF. In nucleotides, the CDR3 is TGTGCCAGCAGTTACCCTAATAATGAGCAGTTCTTC.

J is TRBJ2-7 and V is TRBV6-1; 12 nucleotides align to TRBD2. The CDR3 totals 19 residues. J was trimmed by 2 bases and V by 0 bases; bases with no gene match: 11. Germline V gene sequence: CDR1 MNHNS, CDR2 SASEGT. CDR3 amino acids: CASSEAVSSGGASAYEQYF. The DNA for the CDR3 is TGTGCCAGCAGTGAAGCTGTATCTAGCGGGGGGGCGTCGGCCTACGAGCAGTACTTC.